Listed here are 20 T cell receptor beta chains from one sample, sequenced in a study of OX40 agonist ivuxolimab in advanced cancers. The assay was immunoSEQ multiplex PCR, and TCRdb's table has in-frame clones only and misses some. The sample has about 54,000 clones, approximately 90% seen once. This material consisted of CD4+ or CD8+ T cells sorted from blood, taken in a trial of the OX40 agonist ivuxolimab. The receptors were gathered from an adult with an advanced solid tumor such as melanoma, head and neck, liver or kidney cancer.

This chain uses TRBV7-8 with TRBJ2-5, with no clear D. The CDR3 covers 12 residues. CDR1 is SGHVS, CDR2 FQNEAQ, per germline. V was pared by 5 bases and J by 1 base, with 5 bases between. The chain's CDR3 is CASSLGQETQYF. In nucleotides, the CDR3 is TGTGCCAGCAGCCTCGGCCAAGAGACCCAGTACTTC.

The chain employs TRBV4-3 and TRBJ1-1, with TRBD1 as a possible D gene (5 bases). Trimming took off 0 bases at V and 0 bases at J, with 11 bases between the two ends. Germline-derived CDR1 and CDR2 are LGHNA and YSLEER. The CDR3 has 16 residues. The CDR3 reads CASSQETGTLNTEAFF. The CDR3 bases are TGCGCCAGCAGCCAAGAGACCGGGACCCTGAACACTGAAGCTTTCTTT.

The chain links TRBV4-3 to TRBJ1-1, with D unresolved. There are 14 residues in the CDR3. The germline gives CDR1 LGHNA, CDR2 YSLEER. V lost 4 bases, J lost 5 bases, and 14 bases lay in between. The chain's CDR3 is CASSPTGSGTEAFF. The CDR3 DNA is TGCGCCAGCAGCCCTACCGGGAGCGGGACTGAAGCTTTCTTT.

The chain joins TRBV6-5 to TRBJ2-7; perhaps D is TRBD1 or TRBD2 (6 bases each). Germline CDR1 and CDR2: MNHEY and SVGAGI. The CDR3 has 13 amino acids. Trimming left V 8 bases short and J 3 bases short, with 14 bases between. This chain's CDR3 is CASSVGGGYEQYF. The CDR3 coding sequence is TGTGCCAGCTCCGTGGGGGGCGGCTACGAGCAGTACTTC.

The chain combines TRBV4-3 with TRBJ2-1, with TRBD2 matching over 7 bases. The V and J ends lost 0 bases and 6 bases, in that order; junction bases with no gene match: 11. CDR3 length equals 17 residues. Germline V gene lookup returns CDR1 LGHNA and CDR2 YSLEER. In DNA form, the CDR3 reads TGCGCCAGCAGCCAAGAACCCATGGGAGGGGCGCGCAATGAGCAGTTCTTC. It translates to CASSQEPMGGARNEQFF.

The V and J genes are TRBV15 and TRBJ2-7; 8 positions match TRBD1. V shed 3 bases, J shed 3 bases, and the junction held 7 bases outside the gene matches. The CDR3 totals 15 residues. Per the germline V gene, CDR1 is LNHNV and CDR2 is YYDKDF (reference sequence). DNA of the CDR3: TGTGCCACCAGCAGTAGGGACAGGCCGCACTACGAGCAGTACTTC. Translation: CATSSRDRPHYEQYF.

The chain is built from TRBV5-1 and TRBJ1-4; 11 nucleotides line up with TRBD1. The CDR3 runs 19 residues. With 4 bases clipped from V and 4 bases from J, the junction kept 15 bases outside the gene matches. Germline V gene lookup returns CDR1 SGHRS and CDR2 YFSETQ. CDR3 protein: CASSLIGLPDRGRNEKLFF. CDR3 in DNA: TGCGCCAGCAGCCTGATTGGGTTACCGGACAGGGGGCGTAATGAAAAACTGTTTTTT.

The count of this clone is one. The chain recombines TRBV6-5 with TRBJ1-1; D ambiguous. The CDR3 loop spans 15 amino acids. The V end lost 0 bases, the J end lost 1 base, and 9 bases lay between the germline ends. From germline, CDR1 is MNHEY and CDR2 SVGAGI. The CDR3 nucleotides read TGTGCCAGCAGTTACTCGCCGGGGAGGAACACTGAAGCTTTCTTT. Translating gives CASSYSPGRNTEAFF.

As DNA, the CDR3 is TGTGCCAGCAGTGATTGGCAGTCTAATGAAAAACTGTTTTTT. Amino acids: CASSDWQSNEKLFF. The V gene is TRBV2, the J gene TRBJ1-4; D ambiguous. The V gene's germline CDR1 is SNHLY and CDR2 FYNNEI. The CDR3 consists of 14 residues. Deletions cut 3 bases from V and 3 bases from J, with 8 bases between.

V usage is TRBV29-1 and J usage is TRBJ2-3; D may correspond to TRBD1 or TRBD2 (5 bases each). CDR1 and CDR2 from the germline V gene are SQVTM and ANQGSEA. The CDR3 has 14 amino acids. Trimming stripped 7 bases from V and 5 bases from J, with 19 bases between. CDR3: CSGGPSTWEDTQYF. CDR3 sequence (DNA): TGCAGCGGGGGACCCTCGACGTGGGAAGATACGCAGTATTTT.

The CDR3 sequence: CATSDASGRITDTQYF. The CDR3 DNA reads TGTGCCACCAGCGATGCTAGCGGGAGAATCACAGATACGCAGTATTTT. This chain links TRBV15 with TRBJ2-3; 10 nucleotides agree with TRBD2. The CDR3 sequence is 16 residues long. The germline CDR1 and CDR2 sequences are LNHNV and YYDKDF (reference sequence). V dropped 5 bases and J dropped 2; count of bases not matched to a gene: 7.

The chain has TRBV6-1 and TRBJ2-7; TRBD1 might be the D (5 bases). Germline loops: CDR1 MNHNS, CDR2 SASEGT. V lost 2 bases and J 0 bases, leaving 8 bases between the germline ends. CDR3 size: 14 residues. The CDR3 sequence: CASSEQGTSYEQYF. For the CDR3, the DNA is TGTGCCAGCAGTGAACAGGGTACCTCCTACGAGCAGTACTTC.

CDR3 in amino acids: CASSLRGGGSTDTQYF. The CDR3 DNA is TGTGCCAGCAGCCTCAGAGGGGGCGGAAGCACAGATACGCAGTATTTT. The rearrangement joins TRBV13 to TRBJ2-3, with TRBD1 matching 7 bases. V dropped 5 bases and J dropped 0; count of bases not matched to a gene: 8. Germline values: CDR1 PRHDT, CDR2 FYEKMQ (reference sequence). The CDR3 spans 16 residues.

The CDR3 nucleotides are TGTGCCAGCAGCACTCGGGAGACTGAAGCTTTCTTT. It is translated as CASSTRETEAFF. The V call is TRBV5-5, the J call TRBJ1-1, with unresolved D. The CDR3 spans 12 residues. Deletions cut 4 bases from V and 5 bases from J, with 9 bases between. CDR1 is SGHKS, CDR2 YYEKEE, per germline (reference sequence).

This chain connects TRBV30 to TRBJ1-2; 7 bases agree with TRBD1. V lost 3 bases, J lost 6 bases, and 19 bases stayed unmatched. The CDR3 runs to 17 residues. Germline CDR1 GTSNPN, CDR2 SVGIG (reference sequence). CDR3 nucleotides: TGTGCCTGGAGGTACCCCCCCGACAGGGAAGGTATAGATGGCTACACCTTC. Amino acids: CAWRYPPDREGIDGYTF.

The sample holds a few counts of this clone. The rearrangement links TRBV13 to TRBJ1-5; maybe TRBD1 (6 bases). V was pared by 0 bases and J by 6 bases, with 12 bases between. The CDR3 is made up of 15 amino acids. Germline lookup yields CDR1 PRHDT and CDR2 FYEKMQ (reference sequence). CDR3 sequence: CASSLGQGRGQPQHF. CDR3 DNA: TGTGCCAGCAGCTTAGGACAGGGAAGAGGTCAGCCCCAGCATTTT.

The CDR3 coding sequence is TGCGCCAGCAGCCAAGACAGCTCGGGGCCAGGGATGTCAGGGGAGCTGTTTTTT. This sequence encodes CASSQDSSGPGMSGELFF. The rearrangement uses TRBV4-3 and TRBJ2-2; the D call may be TRBD1 or TRBD2 (5 bases each). Between the trimmed V and J ends, which lost 0 bases and 8 bases, there was a span of 22 bases. The CDR3 is 18 amino acids. Per the germline V gene, CDR1 is LGHNA and CDR2 is YSLEER.

The V call is TRBV27, the J call TRBJ2-3; D is uncertain. The CDR3 totals 11 residues. The germline V gene has CDR1 MNHEY and CDR2 SMNVEV (reference sequence). V was cut by 6 bases and J by 5 bases, with 6 bases left in between. CDR3: CASSYGDTQYF. CDR3 bases: TGTGCCAGCAGCTACGGAGATACGCAGTATTTT.

J is TRBJ1-4 and V is TRBV4-1, with a possible D match to TRBD1 (6 bases). Trimming took 0 bases from V and 8 from J, leaving 16 bases between them. CDR1 and CDR2 from the germline V gene are MGHRA and YSYEKL. The CDR3 spans 16 residues. CDR3 sequence (DNA): TGCGCCAGCAGCCAAGATGGGTCAGGGGATGGGGAAAAACTGTTTTTT. Translated, it gives CASSQDGSGDGEKLFF.

The V gene is TRBV5-1, the J gene TRBJ2-4; 12 bases match TRBD2. Germline V lookup: CDR1 SGHRS, CDR2 YFSETQ. This CDR3 is 16 amino acids long. Unmatched junction bases numbered 5, after V lost 1 base and J lost 6 bases. Here the CDR3 reads CASSLSLAGGANIQYF. The CDR3 bases are TGCGCCAGCAGCTTGTCACTAGCGGGGGGAGCAAACATTCAGTACTTC.